These 30 T cell receptor beta chains were all obtained from the same sample, sequenced in a study of vaccination effects on CD4 cells after COVID-19 (dated by TCRdb to between 2021 and 2023). The method was the immunoSEQ multiplex PCR assay. As stored in TCRdb, this immuneACCESS dataset retains in-frame rearrangements with V and J assigned. A fraction of the clones does not appear; measured against another copy, unresolved V genes explain less than half of the discrepancy, and the remainder lacks a known reason. A total of 25,000 or so clones appear in this sample, 60% to 85% of them only once. The top ten clones comprise roughly an eighth of the sample. To identify antigen-specific CD4+ T cell clonotypes by their expansion, the ViraFEST assay first stimulated PBMC with viral peptide pools and then applied TCR sequencing. After roughly 11 days of culture, CD4+ T cells were isolated with the EasySep CD4+ T cell isolation kit. Healthy vaccine recipients had no prior SARS-CoV-2 infection, confirmed by negative nucleocapsid antibodies before and after vaccination.

No cognate antigen is known for these TCRs. Sequenced here: CD4+ T cells from PBMCs cultured with HCoV-OC43 spike peptides, sampled before COVID-19 vaccination. The cell subset or site label of this sample denotes: HCoV-OC43 spike overlapping peptide pool stimulation. The receptors were sampled from a human donor who received a COVID-19 vaccine.

The chain has TRBV11-3 and TRBJ1-6; D may be TRBD1 (5 bases). V was shortened by 4 bases and J by 0 bases, with 16 bases between the two germline ends. The CDR3 extends over 18 amino acids. The germline V gene has CDR1 SGHNT and CDR2 YENEEA. The CDR3 DNA reads as TGTGCCAGCAGCTCCCCCGACCACAGGTTCTCCTATAATTCACCCCTCCACTTT. Its translation is CASSSPDHRFSYNSPLHF. Full variable domain (missing parts from reference TRBV11-3 and TRBJ1-6): EAGVVQSPRYKIIEKKQPVAFWCNPISGHNTLYWYLQNLGQGPELLIRYENEEAVDDSQLPKDRFSAERLKGVDSTLKIQPAELGDSAVYLCASSSPDHRFSYNSPLHFGNGTRLTVT.

This clone has just a few counts. The J gene is TRBJ1-2, the V gene TRBV5-4; D is unresolved. V was cut by 3 bases and J by 1 base, with 7 bases left in between. Germline assignment: CDR1 SGHNT and CDR2 YYREEE (reference sequence). The CDR3 consists of 13 residues. Here the CDR3 DNA reads TGTGCCAGCAGCTCCGGGGTTAACTATGGCTACACCTTC. Translated: CASSSGVNYGYTF.

CDR3 sequence: CASSRSHSRTYNEQFF. DNA of the CDR3: TGTGCCAGCAGTCGAAGCCATAGCAGAACCTACAATGAGCAGTTCTTC. V usage is TRBV27 and J usage is TRBJ2-1; no definite D call. The CDR3 is 16 residues long. Per the germline V gene, CDR1 is MNHEY and CDR2 is SMNVEV (reference sequence). Trimming cost V 5 bases and J 2 bases, with 16 bases left between them.

The CDR3 region is CASSAQGLTTDTQYF. The CDR3 DNA is TGTGCCAGCAGCGCCCAGGGACTTACGACAGATACGCAGTATTTT. The gene calls are TRBV9 and TRBJ2-3, with D possibly TRBD2 on 6 matching bases. Between the trimmed V and J ends, which lost 3 bases and 3 bases, there was a span of 14 bases. The germline V gene encodes CDR1 SGDLS and CDR2 YYNGEE. This CDR3 comprises 15 residues.

V usage is TRBV3-1 (or the pseudogene TRBV3-2) and J usage is TRBJ2-1; D is ambiguous. This CDR3 region has 15 residues. The germline V and J ends were trimmed by 5 bases and 7 bases, with 18 bases remaining between them. The germline V gene encodes CDR1 LGHDT and CDR2 YNNKEL (reference sequence). CDR3 DNA sequence: TGTGCCAGCAGCTCCCGGGTAGGGTCCCCTAATGAGCAGTTCTTC. Protein sequence: CASSSRVGSPNEQFF.

The CDR3 nucleotides read TGTGCCAGCAGCGGGGCCCGGGGCACCGGGGAGCTGTTTTTT. This sequence encodes CASSGARGTGELFF. The rearrangement links TRBV2 to TRBJ2-2; D assignment may be TRBD1 or TRBD2 (5 bases each). Per germline, CDR1 SNHLY and CDR2 FYNNEI. This CDR3 spans 14 amino acids. V lost 6 bases to trimming and J lost 4 bases, with 12 bases between them.

This chain links TRBV7-9 with TRBJ1-3; 8 nucleotides agree with TRBD1. The V gene's germline CDR1 is SEHNR and CDR2 FQNEAQ (reference sequence). The V and J ends lost 5 bases and 2 bases, in that order; junction bases with no gene match: 8. The CDR3 extends over 16 amino acids. The DNA for the CDR3 is TGTGCCAGCAGCGAAGGACAGGGTTTCCCTGGAAACACCATATATTTT. It codes for CASSEGQGFPGNTIYF.

V gene TRBV7-7 combines with J gene TRBJ2-5, with a tentative D call TRBD1 (6 bases). In germline, CDR1 is SSHAT, CDR2 FNYEAQ (reference sequence). CDR3 length: 16 amino acids. The V end lost 1 base, the J end lost 1 base, and 13 bases lay between the germline ends. CDR3 amino acids: CASSLGRQVTQETQYF. The CDR3 DNA reads TGTGCCAGCAGCTTAGGGCGACAGGTGACCCAAGAGACCCAGTACTTC.

The chain joins TRBV11-3 to TRBJ2-6; D gene uncertain. Germline CDR1 SGHNT, CDR2 YENEEA. Trimming pared 5 bases from V and 0 bases from J, leaving 8 bases between. The CDR3 spans 15 residues. The CDR3 region has the DNA TGTGCCAGCAGCCCTCGTGGCTCTGGGGCCAACGTCCTGACTTTC. Amino acids: CASSPRGSGANVLTF.

This rearrangement joins TRBV21-1 to TRBJ2-7; the table's D call, TRBD2, was not checked against the DNA. TRBV21-1 is a pseudogene segment. The CDR3 contains 18 residues. In nucleotides, the CDR3 is TGTGCCAGCAGCACTCGAAGCGGGCCTAGCTCCCCCTCCTACGAGCAGTACTTC. Translating it yields CASSTRSGPSSPSYEQYF.

J is TRBJ1-5 and V is TRBV6-1, with D tentatively TRBD1 (6 bases). The CDR3 runs to 16 residues. With 1 base removed from V and 6 bases from J, the gap between germline ends came to 16 bases. The germline V gene encodes CDR1 MNHNS and CDR2 SASEGT. The CDR3 here is CASSEVVTGQGQPQHF. The CDR3 region has the DNA TGTGCCAGCAGTGAAGTGGTGACAGGTCAGGGTCAGCCCCAGCATTTT.

The chain has TRBV4-1 and TRBJ2-1, with TRBD2 identical over 7 bases. The CDR3 totals 16 residues. Germline V CDR1 and CDR2: MGHRA, YSYEKL. Trimming took 6 bases from V and 5 from J; bases not matched to a gene: 13. For the CDR3, the DNA is TGCGCCAGCAGAAAACTCCTAGCGGAGCCAAACAATGAGCAGTTCTTC. It yields the protein CASRKLLAEPNNEQFF.

The chain is built from TRBV6-6 and TRBJ1-1, with a weak D call TRBD1 (5 bases). Germline CDR1 reads MNHNY; CDR2 reads SVGAGI (reference sequence). V was clipped by 4 bases and J by 3 bases, with 9 bases between them. CDR3 length: 13 residues. The CDR3 here is CASSFREDTEAFF. In nucleotides, the CDR3 is TGTGCCAGCAGTTTCAGGGAGGACACTGAAGCTTTCTTT.

The chain combines TRBV6-6 with TRBJ2-1; tentative D call: TRBD2 (5 bases). The CDR3 runs to 17 residues. The V gene's germline CDR1 is MNHNY and CDR2 SVGAGI (reference sequence). V was clipped by 5 bases and J by 5 bases, with 22 bases between them. The CDR3: CASSRPSDARVHNEQFF. Written as DNA, the CDR3 is TGTGCCAGCAGTCGCCCTTCGGATGCGCGGGTTCACAATGAGCAGTTCTTC.

This clone came up once. The chain uses TRBV30 and TRBJ1-3; 8 positions agree with TRBD1. J gave up 2 bases and V 6 bases, and 6 bases lay outside the gene matches. There are 14 residues in the CDR3. Germline CDR1 and CDR2: GTSNPN and SVGIG (reference sequence). CDR3 coding DNA: TGTGCCTGTCAGGCAGGGGGCCCTGGAAACACCATATATTTT. It encodes CACQAGGPGNTIYF.

V is TRBV6-5 and J is TRBJ1-2, with TRBD1 as a possible D gene (6 bases). This CDR3 spans 13 amino acids. The germline gives CDR1 MNHEY, CDR2 SVGAGI. V was clipped by 5 bases and J by 5 bases, with 12 bases between them. CDR3 sequence reads: CASSRDISYGYTF. The DNA for the CDR3 is TGTGCCAGCAGTCGGGACATTAGTTATGGCTACACCTTC.

V and J are TRBV6-5 and TRBJ2-7; unclear D gene. Trimming shortened V by 5 bases and J by 7 bases, and 9 bases separated the two germline ends. Germline assignment: CDR1 MNHEY and CDR2 SVGAGI. The CDR3 runs 11 residues. The CDR3 sequence is CASSLGFEQYF. The CDR3 DNA reads as TGTGCCAGCAGTCTTGGGTTTGAGCAGTACTTC.

The CDR3 DNA is TGTGCCAGTAGACCCTCAGGGGTAATGAACACTGAAGCTTTCTTT. This codes for CASRPSGVMNTEAFF. This chain links TRBV19 with TRBJ1-1, with a possible D match to TRBD1 (6 bases). The CDR3 has 15 residues. The germline V gene encodes CDR1 LNHDA and CDR2 SQIVND (reference sequence). The germline V and J ends were trimmed by 6 bases and 0 bases, with 14 bases remaining between them.

The V and J genes are TRBV14 and TRBJ1-2; D perhaps matches TRBD1 (5 bases). The CDR3 runs 14 residues. The V gene's germline CDR1 is SGHDN and CDR2 FVKESK. Trimming shortened V by 4 bases and J by 6 bases, and 15 bases separated the two germline ends. The CDR3 bases are TGTGCCAGCAGCCGCGTCCAGGGACCCAATGGCTACACCTTC. It encodes CASSRVQGPNGYTF.

The chain joins TRBV10-1 to TRBJ1-2; D possibly corresponds to TRBD1 (5 bases). CDR1 is WNHNN and CDR2 is SYGVQD in the germline V gene (reference sequence). The CDR3 loop spans 20 amino acids. Deletions cut 8 bases from V and 6 bases from J, with 37 bases between. CDR3 coding DNA: TGCGCCAGCGGGGCGGGAGAGACACTCCTGAGTCCTAATTTCGACCATGGCTACACCTTC. Translating it yields CASGAGETLLSPNFDHGYTF.

The chain couples TRBV3-1 (or the pseudogene TRBV3-2) to TRBJ2-1; weak D call: TRBD1 (5 bases). The germline CDR1 and CDR2 sequences are LGHDT and YNNKEL (reference sequence). This CDR3 has 17 amino acids. With 2 bases removed from V and 7 bases from J, the gap between germline ends came to 21 bases. The CDR3 sequence is CASSQKQAYIGGNEQFF. CDR3 DNA sequence: TGTGCCAGCAGCCAAAAACAGGCATATATCGGTGGAAATGAGCAGTTCTTC.

This chain uses TRBV21-1 with TRBJ2-3; the table's D call TRBD1 went unverified against the DNA. TRBV21-1 is assigned pseudogene status. The CDR3 is 14 amino acids. The chain's CDR3 is CASRPTGNGDTQYF. CDR3 sequence (DNA): TGTGCCAGCAGACCCACAGGGAATGGAGATACGCAGTATTTT.

The chain couples TRBV6-7 to TRBJ2-1, with 11 bases fitting TRBD2. TRBV6-7 is flagged as an ORF with uncertain function. The CDR3 covers 18 residues. V gave up 3 bases and J gave up 1 base; unmatched junction bases: 8. The CDR3 sequence is CASSYRLLAGGSYNEQFF. As DNA, the CDR3 is TGTGCCAGCAGTTATCGTTTGCTAGCGGGAGGATCCTACAATGAGCAGTTCTTC.

The genes are TRBV19 and TRBJ2-7; 9 positions match TRBD1. The J segment lost 2 bases and the V segment lost 3 bases, leaving 5 bases of the junction unmatched. The CDR3 length is 15 residues. Germline values: CDR1 LNHDA, CDR2 SQIVND (reference sequence). The CDR3 sequence: CASSMRRDRAYEQYF. As DNA, the CDR3 is TGTGCCAGTAGTATGCGTAGGGACAGGGCCTACGAGCAGTACTTC.

This clone was recorded a few times. The V call is TRBV3-1 (or the pseudogene TRBV3-2), the J call TRBJ2-5; D might be TRBD2 (7 bases). The CDR3 length is 14 residues. Deletions cut 3 bases from V and 3 bases from J, with 11 bases between. Per germline, CDR1 LGHDT and CDR2 YNNKEL (reference sequence). DNA for the CDR3: TGTGCCAGCAGCCACGAAGGGGGGGAAGAGACCCAGTACTTC. It yields the protein CASSHEGGEETQYF.

There are a few counts of this clone. The chain joins TRBV4-1 to TRBJ2-7, with D unclear. The V gene lost 0 bases and the J gene lost 4 bases, with 10 bases spanning the gap. The CDR3 runs 14 residues. Germline V CDR1 and CDR2: MGHRA, YSYEKL. The CDR3: CASSQEWPAYEQYF. DNA for the CDR3: TGCGCCAGCAGCCAAGAATGGCCAGCATACGAGCAGTACTTC.

This chain connects TRBV10-3 to TRBJ2-5, with 8 nucleotides matching TRBD1. The CDR3 contains 17 residues. The ends lost 4 bases at V and 1 base at J; junction bases unmatched: 11. Germline CDR1 reads ENHRY; CDR2 reads SYGVKD. Written as DNA, the CDR3 is TGTGCCATCAGTGTTGGAGCAGGACAGGGCGTCCAAGAGACCCAGTACTTC. Protein product: CAISVGAGQGVQETQYF.

The chain carries TRBV29-1 and TRBJ1-2; D not certain. CDR3 length: 12 residues. Trimming cost V 4 bases and J 4 bases, with 10 bases left between them. Germline lookup yields CDR1 SQVTM and CDR2 ANQGSEA. In DNA form, the CDR3 reads TGCAGCGTTGGGAGGGCAGGCTATGGCTACACCTTC. Protein: CSVGRAGYGYTF. Looking up the rest from reference TRBV29-1 and TRBJ1-2 gives the full variable domain: SAVISQKPSRDICQRGTSLTIQCQVDSQVTMMFWYRQQPGQSLTLIATANQGSEATYESGFVIDKFPISRPNLTFSTLTVSNMSPEDSSIYLCSVGRAGYGYTFGSGTRLTVV.

The V and J genes are TRBV6-1 and TRBJ1-5; D is unclear. Germline CDR1 and CDR2: MNHNS and SASEGT. V lost 1 base and J lost 3, with 4 bases in between. The CDR3 has 13 residues. CDR3: CASSEEINQPQHF. CDR3 sequence (DNA): TGTGCCAGCAGTGAAGAGATCAATCAGCCCCAGCATTTT.

The chain joins TRBV1 to TRBJ2-3; TRBD2 is the table's D call and was not checked against the DNA. TRBV1 is classified as a pseudogene. The CDR3 has 14 residues. CDR3 nucleotide sequence: TGCACCAGGTGGAGGGCGGGAGGGCCAGATACGCAGTATTTT. Its protein is CTRWRAGGPDTQYF.